This T cell receptor beta chain emerged from a study of cytomegalovirus exposure and HLA in healthy donors. Looked up from germline, CDR1 is LNHDA and CDR2 is SQIVND (reference sequence). The CDR3 runs 17 residues. The V segment lost 5 bases and the J segment 8 bases; nucleotides outside the gene matches: 17. As for this clone: Its antigen is unknown.

60 Vbeta and 13 Jbeta primers were used in PCR. Measured with immunoSEQ multiplex PCR; TCRdb has only the in-frame clones, and not every one. The data contain 100,000 to 150,000 clones, approximately 69% of them seen just once; the ten biggest clones take up under 14%. Study-level findings and limits: DRB1 had the most TCR associations and HLA-C the fewest, a later analysis found, with rates varying by HLA locus. Sequencing likely produced, as an artifact, a cluster of highly shared sequence variants.

This chain connects TRBV19 to TRBJ2-1, with 8 bases fitting TRBD2. The receptor comes from a woman aged 45-65 years in good health and CMV-seropositive. The source material was PBMCs. The DNA of the CDR3 is TGTGCCAGTAGTTTCAGCCAGCGGGAGAGGTCGGGCGATGAGCAGTTCTTC. It translates to CASSFSQRERSGDEQFF.